This T cell receptor (beta chain) was captured in a study of control samples from healthy donors and cancer patients. Profiling relied on immunoSEQ multiplex PCR, and the TCRdb table lists in-frame clones only, not all of them. The sample holds 70,000 to 75,000 clones; around nine tenths are singletons and the top ten take under 20%. The length of the CDR3 is 15 residues. Germline lookup yields CDR1 MNHEY and CDR2 SVGAGI. V gave up 10 bases and J gave up 10 bases, with 26 bases separating them. The TCR was taken from a man in his fifties or sixties with lung cancer. The rearrangement uses TRBV6-5 and TRBJ1-5; no clear D gene. Sequenced: PBMCs. For the CDR3, the DNA is TGTGCCACCCTCGAAAACTCGGCCTCCGGGTTACCCCAGCATTTT. Translating it yields CATLENSASGLPQHF.